This T cell receptor (beta chain) was found in a study of T cells after somatic rescue of genetic block (dated by TCRdb to the early 2020s). As for the study more broadly: What the study looked at was long-term robustness, specifically in a T-cell system that came about through somatic rescue of a genetic block in T-cell development.

Details on this clone: Its antigen remains unidentified. No per-base quality is available; no much larger clone lies one base away.

The library came from the immunoSEQ multiplex PCR assay. Not all clones reach the TCRdb copy of this immuneACCESS table, which keeps in-frame sequences only. Checked studies attribute under half of the gap to unresolved V genes and leave the rest unexplained. The sample records tens of thousands of clones, about 96% of which are singletons. The ten largest make up approximately 0.07% of the sample. The clonotype originates from a child younger than two. The sequenced sample consisted of peripheral blood mononuclear cells (PBMCs).

At the DNA level, the sequence is TGCGCCAGCAGTCTCTTTGGACGAGGGGGGTCACCCCTCCACTTT. Translated, it gives CASSLFGRGGSPLHF. The rearranged chain carries TRBV5-1 and TRBJ1-6; tentative D gene TRBD1, with 6 bases matching. In the germline V gene, CDR1 corresponds to SGHRS and CDR2 to YFSETQ. V is shortened by 5 bases, J by 10 bases, and the region joining them spans 19 bases. From cysteine to phenylalanine, the CDR3 is 15 amino acids long. Just the 45-base CDR3 DNA is kept, in frame starting at base 1.